This T cell receptor beta chain originates from a study of T cell changes during pregnancy in multiple sclerosis. V shed 0 bases and J shed 2 bases, with 8 bases lying between them. The CDR3 is 14 amino acids. CDR1 and CDR2 from the germline V gene are SGDLS and YYNGEE. TCRdb's copy holds only in-frame clones and misses some; the assay was immunoSEQ multiplex PCR. The data show 15,000 to 20,000 clones, with about 89% seen just once and roughly 13% held by the top ten. The clonotype comes from a female donor in good health, enrolled as a control in a pregnancy study. The sequences come from CD8+ T cells from peripheral blood mononuclear cells, collected in the third trimester of pregnancy. V and J are TRBV9 and TRBJ1-2; D remains unclear. The CDR3 DNA sequence: TGTGCCAGCAGCGTAGACGAAGAGAACTATGGCTACACCTTC. This translates into CASSVDEENYGYTF.